The rows below give T cell receptor beta chains drawn from one sample of a study of T cells expressing NK-cell markers. TCRdb processed the 5' RACE reads again and assigns one entry to each CDR3 protein, with no DNA. Here the sample table reports 300,000 or so distinct CDR3 sequences. The source material was blood T cells: a sorted CD56 or NKG2C T cell subset, CD4+ or CD8+ T cells, or bulk PBMC T cells (not recorded which). The receptors stem from a woman aged 18-70 years in good health. Each CDR3 is given with its conserved first and last residue. Fields, in order: CDR3 protein, V gene, CDR3 length, J gene, clone size. A row's size may be missing; if present it is once, few, many or a size class.

CDR3 protein: CSVPGYTDTQYF; V gene: TRBV20-1; CDR3 length: 12; J gene: TRBJ2-3; clone size: -
CDR3 protein: CASSLLEQSNYGYTF; V gene: TRBV12-3/TRBV12-4; CDR3 length: 15; J gene: TRBJ1-2; clone size: -
CDR3 protein: CASTSGGEGQETQYF; V gene: TRBV19; CDR3 length: 15; J gene: TRBJ2-5; clone size: -
CDR3 protein: CASSQEGARTTSKETQYF; V gene: TRBV4-3; CDR3 length: 18; J gene: TRBJ2-5; clone size: -
CDR3 protein: CASNDGRTDTQYF; V gene: TRBV12-3/TRBV12-4; CDR3 length: 13; J gene: TRBJ2-3; clone size: -
CDR3 protein: CASSRIQTTQETQYF; V gene: TRBV11-2; CDR3 length: 15; J gene: TRBJ2-5; clone size: -
CDR3 protein: CASSLGGRKNIQYF; V gene: TRBV7-2; CDR3 length: 14; J gene: TRBJ2-4; clone size: -
CDR3 protein: CASSPGLAGYNEQFF; V gene: TRBV5-1; CDR3 length: 15; J gene: TRBJ2-1; clone size: -
CDR3 protein: CSAPVDSRDTEAFF; V gene: TRBV29-1; CDR3 length: 14; J gene: TRBJ1-1; clone size: -
CDR3 protein: CASSPTLGLAGTYEQYF; V gene: TRBV14; CDR3 length: 17; J gene: TRBJ2-7; clone size: -
CDR3 protein: CSARTQPGMGGETQYF; V gene: TRBV20-1; CDR3 length: 16; J gene: TRBJ2-5; clone size: -
CDR3 protein: CASGGAGDTQYF; V gene: TRBV7-2; CDR3 length: 12; J gene: TRBJ2-3; clone size: -
CDR3 protein: CSARDLRDSGNQPQHF; V gene: TRBV20-1; CDR3 length: 16; J gene: TRBJ1-5; clone size: -
CDR3 protein: CASSAQLAGDFNEQFF; V gene: TRBV6-1; CDR3 length: 16; J gene: TRBJ2-1; clone size: -
CDR3 protein: CASSVNIYEQYF; V gene: TRBV7-2; CDR3 length: 12; J gene: TRBJ2-7; clone size: -
CDR3 protein: CASTRERTSGNTIYF; V gene: TRBV2; CDR3 length: 15; J gene: TRBJ1-3; clone size: -
CDR3 protein: CSAPPGLAEYNEQFF; V gene: TRBV20-1; CDR3 length: 15; J gene: TRBJ2-1; clone size: -
CDR3 protein: CASSLGTSGVFQQYF; V gene: TRBV28; CDR3 length: 15; J gene: TRBJ2-7; clone size: -
CDR3 protein: CASSVSTDTQYF; V gene: TRBV7-2; CDR3 length: 12; J gene: TRBJ2-3; clone size: -
CDR3 protein: CASSLGGGRITGELFF; V gene: TRBV12-3/TRBV12-4; CDR3 length: 16; J gene: TRBJ2-2; clone size: -
CDR3 protein: CASSPPGQVGNQPQHF; V gene: TRBV18; CDR3 length: 16; J gene: TRBJ1-5; clone size: -
CDR3 protein: CASSLETADTQYF; V gene: TRBV12-3/TRBV12-4; CDR3 length: 13; J gene: TRBJ2-3; clone size: -
CDR3 protein: CSAFSGKNIQYF; V gene: TRBV20-1; CDR3 length: 12; J gene: TRBJ2-4; clone size: -
CDR3 protein: CASSVIGGAYNEQFF; V gene: TRBV9; CDR3 length: 15; J gene: TRBJ2-1; clone size: -
CDR3 protein: CASSPGGEYSNQPQHF; V gene: TRBV12-3/TRBV12-4; CDR3 length: 16; J gene: TRBJ1-5; clone size: -
CDR3 protein: CSVYGGGETQYF; V gene: TRBV29-1; CDR3 length: 12; J gene: TRBJ2-5; clone size: -
CDR3 protein: CASELSSGNTIYF; V gene: TRBV12-5; CDR3 length: 13; J gene: TRBJ1-3; clone size: -
CDR3 protein: CASSLMGEQYF; V gene: TRBV7-2; CDR3 length: 11; J gene: TRBJ2-7; clone size: -
CDR3 protein: CASSLPGIGVTDTQYF; V gene: TRBV28; CDR3 length: 16; J gene: TRBJ2-3; clone size: -
CDR3 protein: CSASGGNTEAFF; V gene: TRBV20-1; CDR3 length: 12; J gene: TRBJ1-1; clone size: medium-sized
CDR3 protein: CASSPGASGANVLTF; V gene: TRBV6-1; CDR3 length: 15; J gene: TRBJ2-6; clone size: -
CDR3 protein: CASSLVPPLAGEYNEQFF; V gene: TRBV7-8; CDR3 length: 18; J gene: TRBJ2-1; clone size: -
CDR3 protein: CASSWTGGGLNEQFF; V gene: TRBV28; CDR3 length: 15; J gene: TRBJ2-1; clone size: -
CDR3 protein: CASSYSSATTEKLFF; V gene: TRBV6-2/TRBV6-3; CDR3 length: 15; J gene: TRBJ1-4; clone size: -
CDR3 protein: CAIRSMGSTDTQYF; V gene: TRBV10-3; CDR3 length: 14; J gene: TRBJ2-3; clone size: -
CDR3 protein: CSGRTSGGETQYF; V gene: TRBV29-1; CDR3 length: 13; J gene: TRBJ2-5; clone size: -
CDR3 protein: CASRPSAVPGGAFF; V gene: TRBV12-3/TRBV12-4; CDR3 length: 14; J gene: TRBJ1-1; clone size: -
CDR3 protein: CASSERDRKTDTQYF; V gene: TRBV25-1; CDR3 length: 15; J gene: TRBJ2-3; clone size: -
CDR3 protein: CASSLKSGRWGNEQFF; V gene: TRBV5-4; CDR3 length: 16; J gene: TRBJ2-1; clone size: -
CDR3 protein: CASRKPLAGGTYEQYF; V gene: TRBV28; CDR3 length: 16; J gene: TRBJ2-7; clone size: -
CDR3 protein: CASSFSSEQYF; V gene: TRBV3-1; CDR3 length: 11; J gene: TRBJ2-7; clone size: -
CDR3 protein: CARAGDYNNEQFF; V gene: TRBV19; CDR3 length: 13; J gene: TRBJ2-1; clone size: -
CDR3 protein: CASSPWGVYEQYF; V gene: TRBV7-2; CDR3 length: 13; J gene: TRBJ2-7; clone size: -
CDR3 protein: CASSGGLALTYNEQFF; V gene: TRBV7-2; CDR3 length: 16; J gene: TRBJ2-1; clone size: -